Listed here are 26 T cell receptor beta chains from one sample, sequenced in a study of siplizumab effects on memory and regulatory T cells. The assay was immunoSEQ multiplex PCR, and TCRdb's table has in-frame clones only and misses some. Altogether 100,000 or so clones are present, more than 85% being singletons, with the ten largest covering about 0.34%. The sample taken for sequencing was CD4+ T cells sorted from blood. The receptors were sampled from a human donor in good health.

As to this clone: One end of the junction varies from germline; a read error may be responsible. This rearrangement joins TRBV5-1 to TRBJ1-2; D ambiguous. The CDR3 is 14 residues long. Germline V gene sequence: CDR1 SGHRS, CDR2 YFSETQ. DNA of the CDR3: TGCGCCGGCAGCTTGTCTGGGAACTCATATGGCTACACCTTC. Translation: CAGSLSGNSYGYTF.

This chain uses TRBV27 with TRBJ2-2; the D gene is possibly TRBD2 (5 bases). The germline gives CDR1 MNHEY, CDR2 SMNVEV (reference sequence). The length of the CDR3 is 14 residues. Trimming shortened V by 6 bases and J by 6 bases, and 14 bases separated the two germline ends. The chain's CDR3 is CASSPRGWAGELFF. For the CDR3, the DNA is TGTGCCAGCAGCCCCCGGGGTTGGGCCGGGGAGCTGTTTTTT.

The chain recombines TRBV30 with TRBJ1-6; 7 bases map to TRBD1. This CDR3 spans 14 amino acids. Germline V gene data show CDR1 as GTSNPN and CDR2 as SVGIG (reference sequence). The J segment lost 8 bases and the V segment lost 0 bases, leaving 4 bases of the junction unmatched. The CDR3 here is CAWSVMDRYSPLHF. As DNA, the CDR3 is TGTGCCTGGAGTGTGATGGACAGGTATTCACCCCTCCACTTT.

CDR3 nucleotides: TGCAGTGCTAGAGGGGGGGACGAGCAGTACTTC. This translates into CSARGGDEQYF. The rearrangement joins TRBV20-1 to TRBJ2-7; D possibly corresponds to TRBD2 (6 bases). The CDR3 totals 11 residues. V was trimmed by 1 base and J by 5 bases, leaving 6 bases between them. Germline assignment: CDR1 DFQATT and CDR2 SNEGSKA (reference sequence).

The chain joins TRBV9 to TRBJ2-1, with 9 positions matching TRBD1. Germline CDR1 reads SGDLS; CDR2 reads YYNGEE. The CDR3 spans 16 residues. With V trimmed by 3 bases and J by 5 bases, 9 bases remained unmatched. Written as DNA, the CDR3 is TGTGCCAGCAGCGGATCCCGGACAGGGGACCACAATGAGCAGTTCTTC. This codes for CASSGSRTGDHNEQFF.

The V gene is TRBV18, the J gene TRBJ1-5; no definite D call. Germline V CDR1 and CDR2: KGHSH, LQKENI. With 3 bases removed from V and 0 bases from J, the gap between germline ends came to 6 bases. CDR3 length: 14 residues. The DNA of the CDR3 is TGTGCCAGCTCACCGCGGGATAGCAATCAGCCCCAGCATTTT. This codes for CASSPRDSNQPQHF.

The chain couples TRBV7-2 to TRBJ2-7; 14 bases map to TRBD2. V trimming: 2 bases; J trimming: 4 bases; junction bases outside the gene matches: 4. The CDR3 contains 16 residues. Germline V gene sequence: CDR1 SGHTA, CDR2 FQGNSA. CDR3 bases: TGTGCCAGCAGCTTATCCGGGACTAGCGGGGGTTACGAGCAGTACTTC. Translation gives CASSLSGTSGGYEQYF.

This sequence joins TRBV11-1 and TRBJ2-3; 8 bases match TRBD2. Losses at the gene ends were 4 bases for V and 0 bases for J; bases not matched to a gene: 6. Germline CDR1 is SGHAT and CDR2 is FQDESV (reference sequence). The CDR3 runs 16 residues. This CDR3 is CASSSIPSGSTDTQYF. The CDR3 DNA is TGTGCCAGCAGCTCCATACCTAGCGGGAGCACAGATACGCAGTATTTT.

Here the CDR3 DNA reads TGCAGCACCTCCGGGACAGTATTAGAGACCCAGTACTTC. This encodes CSTSGTVLETQYF. The gene calls are TRBV29-1 and TRBJ2-5; 7 positions agree with TRBD1. Germline CDR1 SQVTM, CDR2 ANQGSEA. The CDR3 runs 13 residues. V lost 8 bases and J lost 4; bases outside the gene matches: 10. The full variable domain, with the rest looked up from reference TRBV29-1 and TRBJ2-5, is SAVISQKPSRDICQRGTSLTIQCQVDSQVTMMFWYRQQPGQSLTLIATANQGSEATYESGFVIDKFPISRPNLTFSTLTVSNMSPEDSSIYLCSTSGTVLETQYFGPGTRLLVL.

This clone appeared a few times. Other DNA sequences in the same sample also yield this CDR3. V gene TRBV30 combines with J gene TRBJ1-5; D is undetermined. V was clipped by 0 bases and J by 1 base, with 4 bases between them. CDR3 length: 13 amino acids. Germline CDR1 reads GTSNPN; CDR2 reads SVGIG (reference sequence). Here the CDR3 reads CAWSVQSNQPQHF. CDR3 nucleotides: TGTGCCTGGAGTGTACAGAGCAATCAGCCCCAGCATTTT.

This chain links TRBV7-9 with TRBJ1-1; the D is unclear. Trimming took off 2 bases at V and 10 bases at J, with 14 bases between the two ends. Germline V lookup: CDR1 SEHNR, CDR2 FQNEAQ (reference sequence). This CDR3 spans 13 amino acids. CDR3 in amino acids: CASSLNRARGAFF. The CDR3 nucleotides read TGTGCCAGCAGCTTAAATCGGGCCCGAGGAGCTTTCTTT.

The chain combines TRBV6-6 with TRBJ1-2; no clear D gene. This CDR3 is built from 13 residues. Germline CDR1 and CDR2: MNHNY and SVGAGI (reference sequence). Trimming removed 7 bases at V and 2 bases at J, with 11 bases between. Here the CDR3 DNA reads TGTGCCAGCACCACCCGATCGAACTATGGCTACACCTTC. It codes for CASTTRSNYGYTF.

The rearrangement joins TRBV4-1 to TRBJ2-7, with 12 bases matching TRBD2. This CDR3 is built from 14 residues. The J segment lost 7 bases and the V segment lost 4 bases, leaving 5 bases of the junction unmatched. Germline-derived CDR1 and CDR2 are MGHRA and YSYEKL. The CDR3 spells CASSPTSGRGEQYF. The CDR3, as DNA: TGCGCCAGCAGCCCGACTAGCGGGAGAGGGGAGCAGTACTTC.

The chain joins TRBV5-1 to TRBJ2-2, with D hard to call. The CDR3 covers 12 residues. Per germline, CDR1 SGHRS and CDR2 YFSETQ. Trimming removed 5 bases at V and 4 bases at J, with 6 bases between. The CDR3 nucleotides are TGCGCCAGCAGGTGGGGCACCGGGGAGCTGTTTTTT. It encodes CASRWGTGELFF.

The chain has TRBV4-1 and TRBJ2-7; 7 nucleotides line up with TRBD2. CDR3 length equals 12 residues. The J segment lost 6 bases and the V segment lost 3 bases, leaving 2 bases of the junction unmatched. The germline V gene has CDR1 MGHRA and CDR2 YSYEKL. In DNA form, the CDR3 reads TGCGCCAGCAGCCATGGGGGGGGCGAGCAGTACTTC. This translates into CASSHGGGEQYF.

The V and J genes are TRBV4-1 and TRBJ1-3; TRBD1 is a possible D gene (6 bases). The CDR3 covers 17 residues. V was shortened by 1 base and J by 0 bases, with 13 bases between the two germline ends. The germline V gene has CDR1 MGHRA and CDR2 YSYEKL. CDR3 bases: TGCGCCAGCAGCCAAGGGGGGGCGGTAGGCTCTGGAAACACCATATATTTT. Protein sequence: CASSQGGAVGSGNTIYF.

The chain combines TRBV6-5 with TRBJ2-7; D is perhaps TRBD1 or TRBD2 (5 bases each). With 0 bases removed from V and 3 bases from J, the gap between germline ends came to 12 bases. The germline CDR1 and CDR2 sequences are MNHEY and SVGAGI. CDR3 length equals 15 residues. CDR3 sequence: CASSYSQGAGYEQYF. CDR3 sequence (DNA): TGTGCCAGCAGTTACTCCCAGGGTGCGGGCTACGAGCAGTACTTC.

J is TRBJ1-4 and V is TRBV6-5; D is perhaps TRBD1 (6 bases). The CDR3 length is 16 residues. Trimming removed 2 bases at V and 4 bases at J, with 14 bases between. The V gene's germline CDR1 is MNHEY and CDR2 SVGAGI. This chain's CDR3 is CASSYSSGQINEKLFF. The CDR3 nucleotides read TGTGCCAGCAGTTACAGCTCGGGACAAATTAATGAAAAACTGTTTTTT.

The chain joins TRBV7-8 to TRBJ1-2; a possible D gene is TRBD1 (6 bases). Trimming left V 5 bases short and J 2 bases short, with 12 bases between. This CDR3 has 14 amino acids. The germline V gene has CDR1 SGHVS and CDR2 FQNEAQ. The CDR3 sequence is CASSPTGQNYGYTF. The CDR3 DNA follows: TGTGCCAGCAGCCCTACCGGACAGAACTATGGCTACACCTTC.

This clone was detected once. V usage is TRBV21-1 and J usage is TRBJ1-6; the D call of TRBD1 is as the table states it, not checked on the DNA. TRBV21-1 is a pseudogene. The CDR3 contains 18 residues. The CDR3 reads CASSKKRGGSSYNSPLHF. As DNA, the CDR3 is TGTGCCAGCAGCAAAAAAAGGGGCGGTAGCTCCTATAATTCACCCCTCCACTTT.

The V call is TRBV7-9, the J call TRBJ2-1; D remains ambiguous. V was cut by 7 bases and J by 7 bases, with 11 bases left in between. The CDR3 sequence is 12 residues long. Germline CDR1 reads SEHNR; CDR2 reads FQNEAQ (reference sequence). The CDR3 region is CASTSLQNEQFF. In DNA form, the CDR3 reads TGTGCCAGCACCTCACTTCAAAATGAGCAGTTCTTC.

The chain is built from TRBV30 and TRBJ2-2, with D uncertain. V gave up 1 base and J gave up 1 base, with 4 bases separating them. CDR1 and CDR2 from the germline V gene are GTSNPN and SVGIG (reference sequence). This CDR3 spans 13 amino acids. The CDR3: CAWSALNTGELFF. CDR3 DNA: TGTGCCTGGAGTGCTCTGAACACCGGGGAGCTGTTTTTT.

The genes are TRBV6-1 and TRBJ2-4; TRBD1 might be the D (6 bases). The ends were cut back, 5 bases at V and 10 bases at J, with 18 bases in the middle. Germline CDR1 MNHNS, CDR2 SASEGT. The CDR3 runs to 14 residues. The CDR3, as DNA: TGTGCCAGCAGTATCAAGACCACAGGGATTATTCAGTACTTC. Its translation is CASSIKTTGIIQYF.

V is TRBV5-1 and J is TRBJ2-7; 13 nucleotides align to TRBD2. V shed 0 bases and J 6 bases; nucleotides not matched to a gene: 3. CDR3 length: 15 amino acids. CDR1 is SGHRS and CDR2 is YFSETQ in the germline V gene. Here the CDR3 DNA reads TGCGCCAGCAGCTTGGGACTAGCGGGAGGTGGCGAGCAGTACTTC. It yields the protein CASSLGLAGGGEQYF.

The genes are TRBV30 and TRBJ2-7; 9 nucleotides line up with TRBD1. The trim removed 3 bases at V and 3 bases at J, leaving 6 bases unmatched. Germline values: CDR1 GTSNPN, CDR2 SVGIG (reference sequence). This CDR3 is built from 14 residues. The chain's CDR3 is CAWRRDRVVYEQYF. CDR3 DNA sequence: TGTGCCTGGAGACGGGACAGGGTGGTCTACGAGCAGTACTTC.

The rearrangement links TRBV27 to TRBJ2-1; 9 bases align to TRBD2. The CDR3 loop spans 17 amino acids. The germline gives CDR1 MNHEY, CDR2 SMNVEV (reference sequence). Unmatched junction bases numbered 11, after V lost 5 bases and J lost 3 bases. The CDR3 sequence: CASSPPAGGGHYNEQFF. CDR3 sequence (DNA): TGTGCCAGCAGTCCCCCTGCGGGGGGGGGACACTACAATGAGCAGTTCTTC.